The 21 T cell receptor beta chains below were found in one sample sequenced in a study of cytomegalovirus exposure and HLA in healthy donors. TCRdb's table, derived via immunoSEQ multiplex PCR, lists solely in-frame clones and lacks some. Of 45,000 to 65,000 clones listed, roughly 89% are singletons. The sequenced sample was PBMCs. Source of these receptors: a young woman in good health and CMV-seropositive.

The rearrangement links TRBV11-3 to TRBJ1-5; TRBD1 aligns across 7 bases. Germline CDR1 is SGHNT and CDR2 is YENEEA. This CDR3 comprises 15 residues. V trimming: 5 bases; J trimming: 5 bases; junction bases outside the gene matches: 9. This CDR3 is CASSGRTGRDQPQHF. CDR3 DNA sequence: TGTGCCAGCAGCGGCAGGACAGGCCGGGATCAGCCCCAGCATTTT.

In this sample, this clone turned up once. V is TRBV5-1 and J is TRBJ1-1, with D possibly being TRBD1 (6 bases). Trimming removed 2 bases from V and 1 base from J, with 12 bases in between. The CDR3 runs to 15 residues. The germline V gene encodes CDR1 SGHRS and CDR2 YFSETQ. The CDR3 region is CASSFWGQGNTEAFF. CDR3 DNA: TGCGCCAGCAGCTTCTGGGGGCAGGGGAACACTGAAGCTTTCTTT. Complete variable domain (other parts from reference TRBV5-1 and TRBJ1-1): KAGVTQTPRYLIKTRGQQVTLSCSPISGHRSVSWYQQTPGQGLQFLFEYFSETQRNKGNFPGRFSGRQFSNSRSEMNVSTLELGDSALYLCASSFWGQGNTEAFFGQGTRLTVV.

This chain connects TRBV28 to TRBJ2-5, with a weak D call TRBD2 (6 bases). Trimming stripped 2 bases from V and 4 bases from J, with 14 bases between. Germline CDR1 and CDR2: MDHEN and SYDVKM. This CDR3 contains 15 residues. In DNA form, the CDR3 reads TGTGCCAGCAGTTTAGGGGCGGGGTCCCCAGAGACCCAGTACTTC. Protein: CASSLGAGSPETQYF.

This sequence joins TRBV28 and TRBJ1-1, with 8 bases matching TRBD1. V was clipped by 5 bases and J by 1 base; unmatched bases: 9. This CDR3 is built from 16 residues. Germline CDR1 MDHEN, CDR2 SYDVKM. DNA for the CDR3: TGTGCCAGCAGTCCCCTATCGGACAGGGCGAACACTGAAGCTTTCTTT. It codes for CASSPLSDRANTEAFF.

The chain joins TRBV2 to TRBJ2-5; D ambiguous. V lost 4 bases and J 4 bases, leaving 13 bases between the germline ends. CDR3 length: 14 residues. Germline V lookup: CDR1 SNHLY, CDR2 FYNNEI. The CDR3 DNA follows: TGTGCCAGCAGTGTGTGGGCCGCACGAGAGACCCAGTACTTC. Its translation is CASSVWAARETQYF.

This clone was recorded only once. The rearrangement uses TRBV7-2 and TRBJ2-5; the match to TRBD1 covers 7 bases. This CDR3 is built from 13 residues. V was clipped by 4 bases and J by 4 bases; unmatched bases: 3. The germline gives CDR1 SGHTA, CDR2 FQGNSA. CDR3 DNA sequence: TGTGCCAGCAGCTCGGACAGGATAGAGACCCAGTACTTC. This codes for CASSSDRIETQYF. Using reference TRBV7-2 and TRBJ2-5 for the parts outside the CDR3, the full variable domain is GAGVSQSPSNKVTEKGKDVELRCDPISGHTALYWYRQSLGQGLEFLIYFQGNSAPDKSGLPSDRFSAERTGGSVSTLTIQRTQQEDSAVYLCASSSDRIETQYFGPGTRLLVL.

The chain combines TRBV11-1 with TRBJ2-2; 9 bases line up with TRBD1. The CDR3 length is 15 residues. V was pared by 5 bases and J by 7 bases, with 8 bases of the junction left unmatched. Germline V lookup: CDR1 SGHAT, CDR2 FQDESV (reference sequence). The CDR3 loop reads CASSHRGQRIGELFF. The CDR3 DNA reads TGTGCCAGCAGCCACAGGGGGCAAAGAATCGGGGAGCTGTTTTTT. The whole variable domain, remainder taken from reference TRBV11-1 and TRBJ2-2, is EAEVAQSPRYKITEKSQAVAFWCDPISGHATLYWYRQILGQGPELLVQFQDESVVDDSQLPKDRFSAERLKGVDSTLKIQPAELGDSAMYLCASSHRGQRIGELFFGEGSRLTVL.

The V and J genes are TRBV6-1 and TRBJ1-3; D remains unclear. Germline CDR1 reads MNHNS; CDR2 reads SASEGT. Trimming left V 4 bases short and J 3 bases short, with 4 bases between. This CDR3 spans 12 amino acids. CDR3 amino acids: CASSVDGNTIYF. For the CDR3, the DNA is TGTGCCAGCAGTGTAGATGGAAACACCATATATTTT.

The rearrangement links TRBV18 to TRBJ1-1; no clear D gene. CDR1 is KGHSH, CDR2 LQKENI, per germline. The CDR3 sequence is 13 residues long. V dropped 5 bases and J dropped 3 bases, with 10 bases sitting between them. This chain's CDR3 is CASSSTVDTEAFF. The CDR3 DNA sequence: TGTGCCAGCTCATCCACAGTGGACACTGAAGCTTTCTTT.

This chain uses TRBV18 with TRBJ2-2; TRBD1 aligns across 9 bases. This CDR3 contains 17 residues. V shed 3 bases, J shed 4 bases, and the junction held 9 bases outside the gene matches. Looked up from germline, CDR1 is KGHSH and CDR2 is LQKENI. DNA for the CDR3: TGTGCCAGCTCACCTGGTCTGGGACAGGGTACCACCGGGGAGCTGTTTTTT. This translates into CASSPGLGQGTTGELFF.

The V call is TRBV9, the J call TRBJ2-7; no firm D call. Trimming took off 5 bases at V and 7 bases at J, with 13 bases between the two ends. From germline, CDR1 is SGDLS and CDR2 YYNGEE. The CDR3 has 12 residues. CDR3 sequence: CASSVNYGEQYF. The CDR3 DNA reads TGTGCCAGCAGTGTAAATTACGGGGAGCAGTACTTC.

The chain uses TRBV7-9 and TRBJ1-2; 9 nucleotides line up with TRBD1. Germline V gives CDR1 SEHNR, CDR2 FQNEAQ (reference sequence). Unmatched junction bases numbered 7, after V lost 4 bases and J lost 4 bases. The CDR3 is 15 amino acids. CDR3 bases: TGTGCCAGCAGCTCACCCGGGACAGGGACCTATGGCTACACCTTC. It encodes CASSSPGTGTYGYTF.

V is TRBV5-1 and J is TRBJ2-4; TRBD1 matches 9 bases. The CDR3 sequence is 15 residues long. Germline V gene sequence: CDR1 SGHRS, CDR2 YFSETQ. J lost 6 bases, V lost 0 bases, and 4 bases had no gene match. CDR3 loop: CASSLAGQGINIQYF. In nucleotides, the CDR3 is TGCGCCAGCAGCTTGGCGGGACAGGGAATAAACATTCAGTACTTC. The variable domain in full, with the rest retrieved from reference TRBV5-1 and TRBJ2-4, is KAGVTQTPRYLIKTRGQQVTLSCSPISGHRSVSWYQQTPGQGLQFLFEYFSETQRNKGNFPGRFSGRQFSNSRSEMNVSTLELGDSALYLCASSLAGQGINIQYFGAGTRLSVL.

The CDR3 coding sequence is TGCGCCAGCAGCTTGGCCCTGGGACTAGCGGGGACCAATGAGCAGTTCTTC. Protein sequence: CASSLALGLAGTNEQFF. J is TRBJ2-1 and V is TRBV5-1; 13 positions match TRBD2. The V segment lost 0 bases and the J segment 6 bases; nucleotides outside the gene matches: 6. Germline V lookup: CDR1 SGHRS, CDR2 YFSETQ. CDR3 size: 17 residues.

The V call is TRBV2, the J call TRBJ2-1; the D gene is possibly TRBD2 (5 bases). CDR1 and CDR2 (germline): SNHLY, FYNNEI. V dropped 7 bases and J dropped 5 bases, with 18 bases sitting between them. This CDR3 has 15 residues. CDR3: CASIFRWPGDNEQFF. CDR3 nucleotides: TGTGCCAGCATATTCCGCTGGCCCGGGGACAATGAGCAGTTCTTC. The full variable domain, with the rest looked up from reference TRBV2 and TRBJ2-1, is EPEVTQTPSHQVTQMGQEVILRCVPISNHLYFYWYRQILGQKVEFLVSFYNNEISEKSEIFDDQFSVERPDGSNFTLKIRSTKLEDSAMYFCASIFRWPGDNEQFFGPGTRLTVL.

The chain carries TRBV27 and TRBJ1-6; possible D gene TRBD1, 6 bases. This CDR3 is 14 amino acids long. CDR1 is MNHEY, CDR2 SMNVEV, per germline (reference sequence). Trimming removed 6 bases at V and 6 bases at J, with 12 bases between. The CDR3 loop is CASSHREGNSPLHF. DNA of the CDR3: TGTGCCAGCAGCCACAGGGAAGGTAATTCACCCCTCCACTTT.

V usage is TRBV7-6 and J usage is TRBJ1-6; TRBD1 might be the D (5 bases). Germline lookup yields CDR1 SGHVS and CDR2 FNYEAQ. The CDR3 covers 13 residues. The V and J ends lost 7 bases and 10 bases respectively, with 14 bases between them. The CDR3: CASIPREGSPLHF. Here the CDR3 DNA reads TGTGCCAGCATTCCAAGGGAGGGGTCACCCCTCCACTTT.

V is TRBV5-4 and J is TRBJ1-4; 8 bases match TRBD1. The CDR3 length is 17 residues. Germline assignment: CDR1 SGHNT and CDR2 YYREEE (reference sequence). V lost 0 bases and J lost 1; bases outside the gene matches: 5. CDR3 sequence: CASSLGTGRGTNEKLFF. CDR3 DNA: TGTGCCAGCAGCTTGGGGACAGGGAGGGGAACTAATGAAAAACTGTTTTTT.

The chain uses TRBV6-6 and TRBJ2-1, with 12 bases aligning to TRBD2. The CDR3 has 15 amino acids. The germline CDR1 and CDR2 sequences are MNHNY and SVGAGI (reference sequence). V was clipped by 2 bases and J by 8 bases; unmatched bases: 4. CDR3 residues: CASSYPSGGVYEQFF. In DNA form, the CDR3 reads TGTGCCAGCAGTTACCCTAGCGGGGGGGTTTATGAGCAGTTCTTC.

The chain has TRBV28 and TRBJ2-7; D is possibly TRBD1 (5 bases). Trimming cost V 8 bases and J 6 bases, with 23 bases left between them. The CDR3 consists of 15 residues. The germline V gene encodes CDR1 MDHEN and CDR2 SYDVKM. For the CDR3, the DNA is TGTGCCAGCGCCGGCCCGTGGCAGGGTCCCAGCGAGCAGTACTTC. It encodes CASAGPWQGPSEQYF.

This clone was recorded once. Other DNA sequences in the sample encode the same CDR3. J is TRBJ2-1 and V is TRBV7-9; TRBD2 matches 10 bases. CDR1 SEHNR and CDR2 FQNEAQ come from the germline V gene (reference sequence). The CDR3 covers 16 residues. With V trimmed by 4 bases and J by 0 bases, 3 bases remained unmatched. CDR3 loop: CASSSGLADSYNEQFF. CDR3 coding DNA: TGTGCCAGCAGCTCAGGACTAGCGGACTCCTACAATGAGCAGTTCTTC.